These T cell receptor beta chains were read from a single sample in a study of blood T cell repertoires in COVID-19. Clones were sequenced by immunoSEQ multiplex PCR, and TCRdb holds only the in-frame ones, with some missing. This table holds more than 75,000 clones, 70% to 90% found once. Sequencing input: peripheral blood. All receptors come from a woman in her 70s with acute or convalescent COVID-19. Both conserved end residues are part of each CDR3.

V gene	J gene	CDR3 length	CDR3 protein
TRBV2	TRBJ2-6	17	CASNRDREISGANVLTF
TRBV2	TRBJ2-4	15	CASSEQVTQGDIQYF
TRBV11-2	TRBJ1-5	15	CASSFQGLSNQPQHF
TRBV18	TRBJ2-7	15	CASSPPGRSSYEQYF
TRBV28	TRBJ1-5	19	CASSSPTDRGSFSNQPQHF
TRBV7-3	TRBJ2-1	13	CASSSSGQGEQFF
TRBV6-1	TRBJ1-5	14	CASSERRGGQPQHF
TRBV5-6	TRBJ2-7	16	CASSWRGGKPPYEQYF
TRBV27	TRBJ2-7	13	CASQGPGIYEQYF
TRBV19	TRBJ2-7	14	CASSTDRDAYEQYF
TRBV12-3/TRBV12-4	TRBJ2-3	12	CASSLLADTQYF
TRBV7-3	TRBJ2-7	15	CASSTGRAGSYEQYF
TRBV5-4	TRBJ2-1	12	CASSSDGTILFF
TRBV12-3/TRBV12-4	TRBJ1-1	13	CASRQGAVTEAFF
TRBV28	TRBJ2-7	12	CASNRLAYEQYF
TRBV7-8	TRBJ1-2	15	CASSSGQGTGYGYTF
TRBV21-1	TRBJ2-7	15	CASSTKTGGGTWQYF
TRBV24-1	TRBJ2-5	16	CATSDSGGLRFETQYF
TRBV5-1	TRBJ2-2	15	CASSLTGTIPGELFF
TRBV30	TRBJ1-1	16	CAWSLTGGIGGMSSFF
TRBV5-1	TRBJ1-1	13	CASSQTGSTEAFF
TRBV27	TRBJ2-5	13	CASSQGFQETQYF
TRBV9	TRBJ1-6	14	CASSRDSRNSPLHF
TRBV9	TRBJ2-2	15	CASSVVGRGTGELFF
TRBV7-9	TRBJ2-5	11	CASSLLETQYF
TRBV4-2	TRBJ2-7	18	CASSQESATGTRGYEQYF
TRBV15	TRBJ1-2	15	CATREFTTGGYGYTF
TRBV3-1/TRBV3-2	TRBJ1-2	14	CASRGTGGYYGYTF
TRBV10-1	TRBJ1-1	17	CASSRSLKQGLNTEAFF
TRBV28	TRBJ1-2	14	CASSLEQGNYGYTF
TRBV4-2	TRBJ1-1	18	CASSQDQGRSLKNTEAFF
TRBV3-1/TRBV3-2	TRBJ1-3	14	CASSQAGIGNTIYF
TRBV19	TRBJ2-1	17	CASRLGGLAGGRNEQFF
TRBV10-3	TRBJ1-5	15	CASAKGEYSNQPQHF
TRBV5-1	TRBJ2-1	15	CASSLLSSGGNEQFF
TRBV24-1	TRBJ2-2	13	CATRVELTGELFF
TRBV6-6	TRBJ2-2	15	CASSYGQGNTGELFF
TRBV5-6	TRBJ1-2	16	CASSLIGQKFFYGYTF
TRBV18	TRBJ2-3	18	CASSPLLQREGSTDTQYF
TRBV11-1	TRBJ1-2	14	CASSLRGGGYGYTF
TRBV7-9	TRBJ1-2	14	CASSLGSINYDYTF
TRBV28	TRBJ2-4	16	CASSLQGALAKNIQYF
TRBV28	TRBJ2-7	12	CASRTGIYEQYF
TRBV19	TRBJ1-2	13	CASSQQAIYGYTF
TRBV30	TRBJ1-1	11	CAWRDSNRAFF
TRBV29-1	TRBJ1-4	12	CSVESGGEKLFF
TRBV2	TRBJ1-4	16	CASSEDPPVTGEKLFF
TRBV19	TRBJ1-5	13	CASSMGGFQPQHF
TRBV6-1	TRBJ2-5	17	CASSVPRGGAMYETQYF
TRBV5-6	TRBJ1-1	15	CASTSEGLLNTEAFF
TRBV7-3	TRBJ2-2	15	CASSEQGPNTGELFF
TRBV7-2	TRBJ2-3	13	CASSLARDYLSLF
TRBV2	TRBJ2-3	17	CASSGTSGGLSTDTQYF
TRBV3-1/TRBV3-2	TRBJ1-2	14	CASSQEGQIYGYTF
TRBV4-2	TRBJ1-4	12	CASSQGEEKLFF
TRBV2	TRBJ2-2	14	CASSVDVGAGELFF
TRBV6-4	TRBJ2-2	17	CASSDNRDYPNTGELFF